This T cell receptor beta chain was identified in a study of cytomegalovirus exposure and HLA in healthy donors. This clone has only a few counts. Its antigen is undetermined. It was healthy bone marrow donors who served as donors. Per the germline V gene, CDR1 is SNHLY and CDR2 is FYNNEI. The CDR3 is 14 amino acids. Trimming took 7 bases from V and 2 from J; bases not matched to a gene: 7. Study-wide points: Later analysis associated a missense DCLRE1C variant with TCR beta V- and J-gene trimming. Information on immune exposure was restricted to one variable (CMV serostatus). Evidence from a later analysis indicated that most CMV-associated TCR beta chains looked HLA-restricted.

PCR primers comprised 60 Vbeta and 13 Jbeta primers. Profiling relied on immunoSEQ multiplex PCR, and the TCRdb table lists in-frame clones only, not all of them. The table lists about 190,000 clones, around nine tenths of them singletons. The sample comprised PBMCs. The rearrangement links TRBV2 to TRBJ2-7; 8 bases match TRBD2. This receptor was obtained from a woman aged 18-35 years in good health and CMV-seronegative. The CDR3 DNA reads TGTGCCAGCAATCTAGCGGGCCCCCCCTACGAGCAGTACTTC. Translation: CASNLAGPPYEQYF.